Ten or more counts support the clone carrying this TCR beta chain. Antigen unknown. The trim removed 3 bases at V and 5 bases at J, leaving 9 bases unmatched. Germline loops: CDR1 MDHEN, CDR2 SYDVKM. The CDR3 loop spans 15 amino acids. This record comes from a study of response to subunit inactivated influenza vaccine. Points from the study as a whole: The study's authors posited that every seasonal influenza vaccination enlists few new T cells.

TCRdb passed the RT-PCR reads through MiXCR, listing each CDR3 protein once. The table lists about 500,000 distinct CDR3 sequences, roughly 7.9% of them singletons. The sequences come from PBMCs from blood, collected less than 30 months after vaccination. The rearrangement links TRBV28 to TRBJ2-5; 7 positions match TRBD2. The sequence was collected from a man aged 45 to 75 who received an inactivated influenza vaccine. The CDR3 DNA reads TGTGCCAGCAGTTTCCCTAGCGGTTCAGTGGAGACCCAGTACTTC. Translating gives CASSFPSGSVETQYF.